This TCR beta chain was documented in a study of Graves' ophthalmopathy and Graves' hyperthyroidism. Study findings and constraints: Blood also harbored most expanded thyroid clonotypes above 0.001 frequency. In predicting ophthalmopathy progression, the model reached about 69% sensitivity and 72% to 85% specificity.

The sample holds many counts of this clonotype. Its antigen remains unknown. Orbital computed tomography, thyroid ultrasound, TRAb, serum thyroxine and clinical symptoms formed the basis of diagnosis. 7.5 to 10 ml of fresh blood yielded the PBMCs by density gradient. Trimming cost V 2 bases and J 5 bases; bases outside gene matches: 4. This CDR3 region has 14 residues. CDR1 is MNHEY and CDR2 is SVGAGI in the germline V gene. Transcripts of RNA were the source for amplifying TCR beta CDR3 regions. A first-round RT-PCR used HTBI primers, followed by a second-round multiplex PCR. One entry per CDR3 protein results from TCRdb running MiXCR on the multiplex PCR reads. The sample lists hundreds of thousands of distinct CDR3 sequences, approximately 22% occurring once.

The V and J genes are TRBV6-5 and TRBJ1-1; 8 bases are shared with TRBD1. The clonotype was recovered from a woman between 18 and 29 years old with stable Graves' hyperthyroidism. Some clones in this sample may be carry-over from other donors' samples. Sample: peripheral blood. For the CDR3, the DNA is TGTGCCAGCAGTTACGCAGGGGGCGCAACTGAAGCTTTCTTT. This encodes CASSYAGGATEAFF.